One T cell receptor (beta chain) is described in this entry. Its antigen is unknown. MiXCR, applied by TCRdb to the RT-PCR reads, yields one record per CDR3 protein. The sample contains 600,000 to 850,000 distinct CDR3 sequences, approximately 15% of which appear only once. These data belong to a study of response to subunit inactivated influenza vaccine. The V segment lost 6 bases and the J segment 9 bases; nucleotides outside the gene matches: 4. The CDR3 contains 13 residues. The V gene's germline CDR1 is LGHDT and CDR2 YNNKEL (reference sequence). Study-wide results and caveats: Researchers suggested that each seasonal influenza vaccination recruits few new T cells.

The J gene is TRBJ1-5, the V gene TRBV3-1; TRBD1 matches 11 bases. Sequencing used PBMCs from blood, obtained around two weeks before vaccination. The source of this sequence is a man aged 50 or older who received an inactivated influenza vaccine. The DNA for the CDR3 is TGTGCCAGCAGAGGGGACAGGGGGACGCCCCAGCATTTT. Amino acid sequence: CASRGDRGTPQHF.